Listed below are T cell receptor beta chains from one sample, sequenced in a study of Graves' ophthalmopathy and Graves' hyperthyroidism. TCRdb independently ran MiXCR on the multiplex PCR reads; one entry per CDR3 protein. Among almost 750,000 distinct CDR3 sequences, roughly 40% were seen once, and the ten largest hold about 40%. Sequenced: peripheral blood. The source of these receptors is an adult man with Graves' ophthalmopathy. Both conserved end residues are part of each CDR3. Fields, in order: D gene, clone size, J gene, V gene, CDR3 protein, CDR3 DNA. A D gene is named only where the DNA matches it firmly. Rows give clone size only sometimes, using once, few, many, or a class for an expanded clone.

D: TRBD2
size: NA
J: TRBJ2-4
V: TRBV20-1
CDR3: CSARARLAEDAKNIQYF
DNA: TGCAGTGCTAGAGCAAGGCTAGCGGAAGACGCCAAAAACATTCAGTACTTC

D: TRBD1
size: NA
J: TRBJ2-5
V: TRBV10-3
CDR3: CAISEDGDRGQETQYF
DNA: TGTGCCATCAGTGAAGACGGGGACAGGGGCCAAGAGACCCAGTACTTC

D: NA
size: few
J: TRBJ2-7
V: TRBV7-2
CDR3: CASSLTRGGTYEQYF
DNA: TGTGCCAGCAGCTTAACGCGGGGCGGTACCTACGAGCAGTACTTC

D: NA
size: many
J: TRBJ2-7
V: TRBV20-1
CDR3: CSATQYEQYF
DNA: TGCAGTGCTACTCAATACGAGCAGTACTTC

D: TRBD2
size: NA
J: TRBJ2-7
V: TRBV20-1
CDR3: CSARGLAGVRLNEQYF
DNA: TGCAGTGCTAGAGGCTTAGCGGGAGTACGCTTAAACGAGCAGTACTTC

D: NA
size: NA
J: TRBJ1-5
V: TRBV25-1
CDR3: CASSGLGSDQPQHF
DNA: TGTGCCAGCAGTGGATTAGGGTCGGATCAGCCCCAGCATTTT

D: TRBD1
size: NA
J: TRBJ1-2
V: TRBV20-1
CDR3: CSARDALRTGGDGYTF
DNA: TGCAGTGCTAGAGATGCACTCAGGACAGGGGGCGATGGCTACACCTTC

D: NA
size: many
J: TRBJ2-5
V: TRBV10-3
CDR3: CAISVSGSRETQYF
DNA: TGTGCCATCAGTGTCTCAGGGAGCCGGGAGACCCAGTACTTC

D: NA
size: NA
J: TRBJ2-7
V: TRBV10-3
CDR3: CAISRDGTSYEQYF
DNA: TGTGCCATCAGCCGGGACGGAACCTCCTACGAGCAGTACTTC

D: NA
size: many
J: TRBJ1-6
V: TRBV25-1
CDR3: CASSEYGRSSYNSPLHF
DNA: TGTGCCAGCAGTGAATACGGACGGAGCTCCTATAATTCACCCCTCCACTTT

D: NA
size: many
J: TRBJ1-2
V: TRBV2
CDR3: CASSVRGVNGYTF
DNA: TGTGCCAGCAGCGTCAGGGGAGTAAATGGCTACACCTTC

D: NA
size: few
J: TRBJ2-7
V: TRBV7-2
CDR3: CASMGRENYEQYF
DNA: TGTGCCAGCATGGGGCGGGAAAACTACGAGCAGTACTTC

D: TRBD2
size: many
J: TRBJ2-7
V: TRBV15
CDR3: CATSRDRLAGESF
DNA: TGTGCCACCAGCAGAGATAGACTAGCGGGAGAGTCTTTC

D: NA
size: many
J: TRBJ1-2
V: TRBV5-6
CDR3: CASTGGRSSGYTF
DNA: TGTGCCAGCACCGGAGGACGATCCTCTGGCTACACCTTC

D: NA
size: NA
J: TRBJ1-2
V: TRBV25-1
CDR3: CASSGVGKGAPYGYTF
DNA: TGTGCCAGCAGTGGCGTTGGGAAAGGGGCGCCCTATGGCTACACCTTC

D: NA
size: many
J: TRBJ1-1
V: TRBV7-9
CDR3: CASSLLTGTATEAFF
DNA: TGTGCCAGCAGCTTATTAACAGGAACGGCCACTGAAGCTTTCTTT

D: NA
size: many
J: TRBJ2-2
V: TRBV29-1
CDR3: CSGNRAGNTGELFF
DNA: TGCAGCGGTAACAGGGCGGGGAACACCGGGGAGCTGTTTTTT

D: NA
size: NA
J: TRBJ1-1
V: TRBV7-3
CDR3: CASSLNRWAEAFF
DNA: TGTGCCAGCAGCTTAAATCGGTGGGCTGAAGCTTTCTTT

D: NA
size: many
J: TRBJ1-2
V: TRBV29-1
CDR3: CSVGPGTNYGYTF
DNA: TGCAGCGTTGGCCCGGGAACTAACTATGGCTACACCTTC

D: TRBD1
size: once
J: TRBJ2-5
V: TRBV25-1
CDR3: CDTGTGDEDWETQYF
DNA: TGTGACACCGGGACAGGGGACGAAGACTGGGAGACCCAGTACTTC

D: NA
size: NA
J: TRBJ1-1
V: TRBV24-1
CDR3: CASQSRDTEAFF
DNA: TGTGCCAGCCAAAGCCGGGACACTGAAGCTTTCTTT

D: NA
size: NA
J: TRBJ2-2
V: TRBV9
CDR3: CASSVIGGGSTGELFF
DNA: TGTGCCAGCAGCGTGATAGGGGGAGGGTCCACCGGGGAGCTGTTTTTT

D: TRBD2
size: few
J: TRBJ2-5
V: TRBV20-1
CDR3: CSAKDSAGVETQYF
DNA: TGCAGTGCTAAAGATTCAGCGGGAGTAGAGACCCAGTACTTC

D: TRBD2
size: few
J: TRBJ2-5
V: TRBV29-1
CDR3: CSVLSGDQETQYF
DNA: TGCAGCGTACTTAGCGGGGACCAAGAGACCCAGTACTTC

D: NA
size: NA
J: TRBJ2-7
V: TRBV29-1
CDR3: CSACSAKFFGEQYF
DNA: TGCAGCGCATGCAGTGCTAAGTTCTTTGGCGAGCAGTACTTC

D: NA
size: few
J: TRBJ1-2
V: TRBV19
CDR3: CASSIFPPLSYYGYTF
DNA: TGTGCCAGTAGTATATTCCCTCCGTTGAGCTACTATGGCTACACCTTC

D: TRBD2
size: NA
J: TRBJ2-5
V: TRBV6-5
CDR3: CATHRLAVQETQYF
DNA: TGTGCCACCCACCGACTAGCGGTACAAGAGACCCAGTACTTC

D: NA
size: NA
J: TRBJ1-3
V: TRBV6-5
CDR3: CASSYSSVGNTIYF
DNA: TGTGCCAGCAGTTACTCGAGTGTTGGAAACACCATATATTTT

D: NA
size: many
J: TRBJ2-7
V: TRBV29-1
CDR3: CSVESGASYEQYF
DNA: TGCAGCGTTGAGTCGGGAGCCTCCTACGAGCAGTACTTC

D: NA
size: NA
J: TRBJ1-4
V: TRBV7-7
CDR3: CASSSAGLNNEKLFF
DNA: TGTGCCAGCAGCTCAGCAGGGCTGAATAATGAAAAACTGTTTTTT

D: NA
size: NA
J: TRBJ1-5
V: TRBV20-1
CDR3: CSARDQLWQNSNQPQHF
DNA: TGCAGTGCTAGAGATCAATTATGGCAGAATAGCAATCAGCCCCAGCATTTT

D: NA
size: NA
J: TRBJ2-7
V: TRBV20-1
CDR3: CSASHSYEQYF
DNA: TGCAGTGCTAGCCACTCCTACGAGCAGTACTTC

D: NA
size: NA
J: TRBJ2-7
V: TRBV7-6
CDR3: CASSLSYNYEQYF
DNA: TGTGCCAGCAGCTTGTCGTACAACTACGAGCAGTACTTC

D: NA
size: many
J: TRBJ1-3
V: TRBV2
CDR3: CASSDFSSSGNTIYF
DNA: TGTGCCAGCAGTGATTTCAGCTCCTCTGGAAACACCATATATTTT

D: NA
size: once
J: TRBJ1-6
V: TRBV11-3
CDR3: CASSLVRNSPLHF
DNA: TGTGCCAGCAGCTTAGTCCGGAATTCACCCCTCCACTTT

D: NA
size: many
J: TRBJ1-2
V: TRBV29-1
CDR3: CSVYSGPYGYTF
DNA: TGCAGCGTTTATTCAGGGCCCTATGGCTACACCTTC

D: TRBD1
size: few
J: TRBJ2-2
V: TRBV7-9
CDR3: CANRRTGATGELFF
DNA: TGTGCCAACAGGCGGACAGGGGCAACCGGGGAGCTGTTTTTT

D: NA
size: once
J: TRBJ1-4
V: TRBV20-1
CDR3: CSARAGDPSNEKLFF
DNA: TGCAGTGCTAGGGCAGGGGACCCTTCTAATGAAAAACTGTTTTTT

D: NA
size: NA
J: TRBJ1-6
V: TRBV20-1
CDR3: CSAVPRGSPLHF
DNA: TGCAGTGCTGTCCCCAGGGGCTCACCCCTCCACTTT

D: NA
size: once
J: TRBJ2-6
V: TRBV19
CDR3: CASSHNTLTF
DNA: TGTGCCAGTAGTCACAACACCCTGACTTTC

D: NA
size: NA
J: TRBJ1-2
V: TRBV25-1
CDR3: CASGTGQTNYGYTF
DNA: TGTGCCAGCGGGACCGGACAGACTAACTATGGCTACACCTTC

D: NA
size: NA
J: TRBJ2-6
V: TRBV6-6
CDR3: CASSYSQTSGANVLTF
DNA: TGTGCCAGCAGTTACTCCCAGACCTCTGGGGCCAACGTCCTGACTTTC